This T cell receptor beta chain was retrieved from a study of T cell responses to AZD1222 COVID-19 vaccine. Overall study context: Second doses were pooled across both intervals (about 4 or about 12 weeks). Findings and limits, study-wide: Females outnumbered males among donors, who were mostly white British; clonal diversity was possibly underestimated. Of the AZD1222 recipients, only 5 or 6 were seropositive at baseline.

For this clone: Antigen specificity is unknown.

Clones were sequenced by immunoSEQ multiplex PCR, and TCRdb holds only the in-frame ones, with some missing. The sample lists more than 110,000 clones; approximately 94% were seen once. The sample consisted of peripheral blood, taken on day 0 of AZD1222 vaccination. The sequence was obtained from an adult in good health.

The CDR3 is CASSLTGSDQPQHF. DNA for the CDR3: TGTGCCAGCTCGTTGACAGGGTCTGATCAGCCCCAGCATTTT. The V gene is TRBV18, the J gene TRBJ1-5, with 7 bases matching TRBD1. Trimming at V came to 6 bases and at J to 5 bases, leaving 7 bases not matched to a gene. Germline lookup yields CDR1 KGHSH and CDR2 LQKENI. The CDR3 length is 14 residues.